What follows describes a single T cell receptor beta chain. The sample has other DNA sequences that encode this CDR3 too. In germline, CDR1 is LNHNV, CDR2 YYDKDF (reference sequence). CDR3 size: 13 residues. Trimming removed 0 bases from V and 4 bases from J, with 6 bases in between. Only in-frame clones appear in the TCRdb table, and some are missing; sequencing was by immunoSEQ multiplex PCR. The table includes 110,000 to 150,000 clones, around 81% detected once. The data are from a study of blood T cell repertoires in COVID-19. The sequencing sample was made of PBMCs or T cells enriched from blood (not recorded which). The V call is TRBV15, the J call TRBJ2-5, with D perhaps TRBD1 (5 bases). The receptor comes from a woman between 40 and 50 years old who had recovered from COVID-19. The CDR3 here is CATSRDRGETQYF. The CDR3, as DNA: TGTGCCACCAGCAGAGATAGGGGAGAGACCCAGTACTTC.